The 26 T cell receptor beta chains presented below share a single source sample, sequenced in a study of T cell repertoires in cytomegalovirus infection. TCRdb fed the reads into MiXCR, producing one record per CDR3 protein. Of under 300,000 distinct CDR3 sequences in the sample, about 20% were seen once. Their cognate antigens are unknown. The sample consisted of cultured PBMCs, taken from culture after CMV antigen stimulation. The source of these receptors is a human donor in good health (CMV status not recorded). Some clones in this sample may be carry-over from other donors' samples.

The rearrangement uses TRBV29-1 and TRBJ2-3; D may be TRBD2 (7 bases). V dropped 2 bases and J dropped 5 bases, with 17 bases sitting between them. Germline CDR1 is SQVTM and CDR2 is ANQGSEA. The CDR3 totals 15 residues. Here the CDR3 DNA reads TGCAGCGTTGAACGGGGGCCGTGGGAGGGAGATACGCAGTATTTT. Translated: CSVERGPWEGDTQYF.

CDR3 sequence: CASSGTLSTDTQYF. CDR3 coding DNA: TGTGCCAGCAGCGGGACATTGAGCACAGATACGCAGTATTTT. This rearrangement joins TRBV9 to TRBJ2-3, with D tentatively TRBD1 (5 bases). CDR3 length: 14 residues. The germline V gene has CDR1 SGDLS and CDR2 YYNGEE. Trimming left V 3 bases short and J 0 bases short, with 8 bases between.

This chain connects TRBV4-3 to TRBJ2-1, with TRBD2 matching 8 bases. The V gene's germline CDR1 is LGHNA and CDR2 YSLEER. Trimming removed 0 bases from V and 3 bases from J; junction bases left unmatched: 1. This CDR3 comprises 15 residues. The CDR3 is CASSQELADYNEQFF. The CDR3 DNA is TGCGCCAGCAGCCAAGAACTAGCGGACTACAATGAGCAGTTCTTC.

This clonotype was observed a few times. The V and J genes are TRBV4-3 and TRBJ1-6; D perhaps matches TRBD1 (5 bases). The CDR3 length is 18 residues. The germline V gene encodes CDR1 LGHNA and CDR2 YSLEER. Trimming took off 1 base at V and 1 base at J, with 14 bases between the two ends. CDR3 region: CASSQVRGKGSYNSPLHF. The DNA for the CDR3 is TGCGCCAGCAGCCAAGTCCGGGGCAAGGGATCCTATAATTCACCCCTCCACTTT.

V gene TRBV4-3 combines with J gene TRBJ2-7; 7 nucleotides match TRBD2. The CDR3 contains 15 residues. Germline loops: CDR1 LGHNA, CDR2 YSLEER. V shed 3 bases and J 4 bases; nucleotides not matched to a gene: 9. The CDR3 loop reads CASSQGLAEQYEQYF. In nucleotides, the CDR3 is TGCGCCAGCAGCCAGGGCCTAGCGGAACAGTACGAGCAGTACTTC.

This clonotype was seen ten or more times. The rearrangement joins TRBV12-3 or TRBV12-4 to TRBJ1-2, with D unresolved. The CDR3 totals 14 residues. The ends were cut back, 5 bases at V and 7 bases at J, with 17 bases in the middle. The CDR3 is CASSIYGGFGGYTF. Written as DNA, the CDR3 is TGTGCCAGCAGTATTTATGGAGGTTTCGGTGGCTACACCTTC.

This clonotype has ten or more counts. CDR3 protein: CASSVSGGRFNQPQHF. In DNA, the CDR3 is TGTGCCAGCAGCGTCAGTGGGGGGCGCTTTAATCAGCCCCAGCATTTT. The V call is TRBV7-2, the J call TRBJ1-5, with D possibly being TRBD1 (6 bases). V lost 5 bases and J lost 4, with 18 bases in between. CDR3 length: 16 residues. Germline CDR1 and CDR2: SGHTA and FQGNSA. The complete variable domain, with remaining parts taken from reference TRBV7-2 and TRBJ1-5, reads GAGVSQSPSNKVTEKGKDVELRCDPISGHTALYWYRQSLGQGLEFLIYFQGNSAPDKSGLPSDRFSAERTGGSVSTLTIQRTQQEDSAVYLCASSVSGGRFNQPQHFGDGTRLSIL.

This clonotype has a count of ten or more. CDR3 in amino acids: CASSLGDSLSYEQYF. In DNA, the CDR3 is TGTGCCAGCAGCTTAGGGGACAGCCTTTCCTACGAGCAGTACTTC. The V call is TRBV7-2, the J call TRBJ2-7; 7 positions agree with TRBD1. Per germline, CDR1 SGHTA and CDR2 FQGNSA. This CDR3 contains 15 residues. V dropped 1 base and J dropped 1; count of bases not matched to a gene: 4.

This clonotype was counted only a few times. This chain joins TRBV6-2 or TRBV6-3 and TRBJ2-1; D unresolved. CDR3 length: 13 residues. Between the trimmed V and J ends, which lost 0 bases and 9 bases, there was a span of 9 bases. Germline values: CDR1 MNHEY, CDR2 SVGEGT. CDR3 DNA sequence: TGTGCCAGCAGTTACTCCAGGATCAGTGAGCAGTTCTTC. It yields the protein CASSYSRISEQFF.

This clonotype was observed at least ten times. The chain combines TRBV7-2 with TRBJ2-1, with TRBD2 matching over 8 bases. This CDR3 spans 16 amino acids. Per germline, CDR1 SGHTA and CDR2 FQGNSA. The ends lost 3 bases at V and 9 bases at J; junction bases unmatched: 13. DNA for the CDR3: TGTGCCAGCAGCTTGGGACAACCGGGAGGGGGAGGTGAGCAGTTCTTC. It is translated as CASSLGQPGGGGEQFF.

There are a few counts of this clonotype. CDR3 protein: CASSIVAEGEQYV. The CDR3 DNA sequence: TGTGCCAGTAGTATAGTAGCGGAGGGGGAGCAGTACGTC. The chain joins TRBV19 to TRBJ2-7; tentative D call: TRBD2 (6 bases). Trimming shortened V by 1 base and J by 7 bases, and 11 bases separated the two germline ends. Per germline, CDR1 LNHDA and CDR2 SQIVND (reference sequence). The CDR3 totals 13 residues.

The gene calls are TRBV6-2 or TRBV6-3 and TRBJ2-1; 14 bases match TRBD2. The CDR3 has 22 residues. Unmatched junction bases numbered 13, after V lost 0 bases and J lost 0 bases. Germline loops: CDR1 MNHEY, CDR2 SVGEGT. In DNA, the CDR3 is TGTGCCAGCAGTTACTCTGTTAGGGTGGGACTAGCGGGAGTGGCCTCCTACAATGAGCAGTTCTTC. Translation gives CASSYSVRVGLAGVASYNEQFF.

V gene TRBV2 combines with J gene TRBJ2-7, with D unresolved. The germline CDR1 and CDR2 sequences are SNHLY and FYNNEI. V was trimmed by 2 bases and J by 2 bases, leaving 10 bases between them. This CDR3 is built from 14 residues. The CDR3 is CASSESRHPYEQYF. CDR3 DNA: TGTGCCAGCAGTGAAAGTCGTCACCCCTACGAGCAGTACTTC.

The CDR3 loop reads CASSTQGSGNQPQHF. For the CDR3, the DNA is TGTGCCAGCAGCACACAGGGATCTGGCAATCAGCCCCAGCATTTT. This rearrangement joins TRBV28 to TRBJ1-5; the D gene is possibly TRBD1 (6 bases). The V gene lost 6 bases and the J gene lost 2 bases, with 14 bases spanning the gap. Germline loops: CDR1 MDHEN, CDR2 SYDVKM. This CDR3 region has 15 residues.

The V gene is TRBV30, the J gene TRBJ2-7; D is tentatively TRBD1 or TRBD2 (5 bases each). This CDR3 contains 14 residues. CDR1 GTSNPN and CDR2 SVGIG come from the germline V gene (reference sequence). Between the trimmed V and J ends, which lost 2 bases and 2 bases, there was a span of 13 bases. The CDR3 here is CAWSHRGRAYEQYV. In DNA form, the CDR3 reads TGTGCCTGGAGTCACCGGGGCAGAGCCTACGAGCAGTACGTC.

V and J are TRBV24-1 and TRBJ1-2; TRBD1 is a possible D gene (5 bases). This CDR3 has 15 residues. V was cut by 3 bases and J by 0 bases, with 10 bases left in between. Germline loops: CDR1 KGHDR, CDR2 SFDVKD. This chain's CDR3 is CATSDRQTTNYGYTF. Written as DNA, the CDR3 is TGTGCCACCAGTGATCGACAGACAACTAACTATGGCTACACCTTC.

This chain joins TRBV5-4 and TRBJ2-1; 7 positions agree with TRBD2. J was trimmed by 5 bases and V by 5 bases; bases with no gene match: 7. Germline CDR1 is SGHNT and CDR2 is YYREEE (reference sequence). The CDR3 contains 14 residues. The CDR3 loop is CASSSQRGNNEQFF. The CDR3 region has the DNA TGTGCCAGCAGTTCCCAGCGGGGCAACAATGAGCAGTTCTTC. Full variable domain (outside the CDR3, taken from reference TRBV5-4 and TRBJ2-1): ETGVTQSPTHLIKTRGQQVTLRCSSQSGHNTVSWYQQALGQGPQFIFQYYREEENGRGNFPPRFSGLQFPNYSSELNVNALELDDSALYLCASSSQRGNNEQFFGPGTRLTVL.

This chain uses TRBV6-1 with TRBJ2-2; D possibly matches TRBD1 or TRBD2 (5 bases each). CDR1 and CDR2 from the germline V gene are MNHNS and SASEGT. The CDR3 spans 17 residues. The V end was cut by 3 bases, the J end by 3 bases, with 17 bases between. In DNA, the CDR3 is TGTGCCAGCAGTGACTTTGGGGGAGCCACGCACACCGGGGAGCTGTTTTTT. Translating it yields CASSDFGGATHTGELFF.

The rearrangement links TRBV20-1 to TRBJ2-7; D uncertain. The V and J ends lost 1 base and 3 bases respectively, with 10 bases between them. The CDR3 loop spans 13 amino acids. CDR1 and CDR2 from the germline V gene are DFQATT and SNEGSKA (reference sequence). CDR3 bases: TGCAGTGCTAGAGGGGCAGACCGCTACGAGCAGTACTTC. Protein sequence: CSARGADRYEQYF.

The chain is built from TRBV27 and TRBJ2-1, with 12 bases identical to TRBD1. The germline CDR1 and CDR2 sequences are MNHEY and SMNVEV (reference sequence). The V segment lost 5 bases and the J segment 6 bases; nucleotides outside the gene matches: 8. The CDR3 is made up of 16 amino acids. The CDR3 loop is CASSRPGQGARNEQFF. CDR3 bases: TGTGCCAGCAGTCGCCCGGGACAGGGGGCTCGCAATGAGCAGTTCTTC.

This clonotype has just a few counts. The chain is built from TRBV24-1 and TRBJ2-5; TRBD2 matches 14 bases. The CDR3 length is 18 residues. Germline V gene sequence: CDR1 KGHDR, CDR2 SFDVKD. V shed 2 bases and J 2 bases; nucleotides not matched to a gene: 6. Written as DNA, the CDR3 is TGTGCCACCAGTGATTCCTGGGGACTAGCGGGAGTACAAGAGACCCAGTACTTC. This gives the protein CATSDSWGLAGVQETQYF.

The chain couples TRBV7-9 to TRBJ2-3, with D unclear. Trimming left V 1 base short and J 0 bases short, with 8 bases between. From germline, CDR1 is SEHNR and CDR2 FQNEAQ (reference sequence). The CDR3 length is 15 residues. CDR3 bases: TGTGCCAGCAGCTTAGGACTTTCTAGCACAGATACGCAGTATTTT. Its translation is CASSLGLSSTDTQYF.

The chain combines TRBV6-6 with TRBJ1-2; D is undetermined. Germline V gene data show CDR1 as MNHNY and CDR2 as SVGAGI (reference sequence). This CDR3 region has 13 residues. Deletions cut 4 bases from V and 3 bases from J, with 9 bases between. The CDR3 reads CASSFLKDYGYTF. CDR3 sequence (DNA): TGTGCCAGCAGTTTCCTAAAGGACTATGGCTACACCTTC.

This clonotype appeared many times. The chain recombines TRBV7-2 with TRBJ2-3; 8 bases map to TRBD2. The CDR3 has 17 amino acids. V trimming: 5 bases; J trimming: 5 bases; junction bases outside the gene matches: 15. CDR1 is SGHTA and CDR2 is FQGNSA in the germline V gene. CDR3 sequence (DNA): TGTGCCAGCAGCGCCCGGGGGAGCGGGAGTGGAGGAGATACGCAGTATTTT. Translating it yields CASSARGSGSGGDTQYF.

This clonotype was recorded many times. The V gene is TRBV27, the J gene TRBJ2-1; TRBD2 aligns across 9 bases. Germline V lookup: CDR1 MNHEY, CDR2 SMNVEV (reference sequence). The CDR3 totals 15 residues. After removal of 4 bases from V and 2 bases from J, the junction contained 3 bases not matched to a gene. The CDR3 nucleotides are TGTGCCAGCAGTTATGGCGGGAGGGCCTACAATGAGCAGTTCTTC. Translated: CASSYGGRAYNEQFF.

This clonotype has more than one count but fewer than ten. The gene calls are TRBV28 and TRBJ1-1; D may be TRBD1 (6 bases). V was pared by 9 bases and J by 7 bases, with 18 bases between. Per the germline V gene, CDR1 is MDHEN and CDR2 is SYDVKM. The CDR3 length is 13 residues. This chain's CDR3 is CASDPGGRLEAFF. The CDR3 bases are TGTGCCAGTGACCCCGGGGGGCGCCTTGAAGCTTTCTTT.